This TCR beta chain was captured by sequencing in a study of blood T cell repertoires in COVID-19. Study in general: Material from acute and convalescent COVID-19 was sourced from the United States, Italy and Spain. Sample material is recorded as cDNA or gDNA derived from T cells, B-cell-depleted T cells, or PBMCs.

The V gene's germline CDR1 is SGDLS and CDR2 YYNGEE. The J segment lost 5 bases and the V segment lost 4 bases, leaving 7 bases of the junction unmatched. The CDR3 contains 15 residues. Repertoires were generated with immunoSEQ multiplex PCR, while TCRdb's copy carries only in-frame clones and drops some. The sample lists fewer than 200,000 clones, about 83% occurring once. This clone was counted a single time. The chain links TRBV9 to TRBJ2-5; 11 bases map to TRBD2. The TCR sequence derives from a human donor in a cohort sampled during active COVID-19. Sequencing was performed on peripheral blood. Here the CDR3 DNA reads TGTGCCAGCAGCTTTACTAGCGGGAGCGGGGAGACCCAGTACTTC. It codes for CASSFTSGSGETQYF.